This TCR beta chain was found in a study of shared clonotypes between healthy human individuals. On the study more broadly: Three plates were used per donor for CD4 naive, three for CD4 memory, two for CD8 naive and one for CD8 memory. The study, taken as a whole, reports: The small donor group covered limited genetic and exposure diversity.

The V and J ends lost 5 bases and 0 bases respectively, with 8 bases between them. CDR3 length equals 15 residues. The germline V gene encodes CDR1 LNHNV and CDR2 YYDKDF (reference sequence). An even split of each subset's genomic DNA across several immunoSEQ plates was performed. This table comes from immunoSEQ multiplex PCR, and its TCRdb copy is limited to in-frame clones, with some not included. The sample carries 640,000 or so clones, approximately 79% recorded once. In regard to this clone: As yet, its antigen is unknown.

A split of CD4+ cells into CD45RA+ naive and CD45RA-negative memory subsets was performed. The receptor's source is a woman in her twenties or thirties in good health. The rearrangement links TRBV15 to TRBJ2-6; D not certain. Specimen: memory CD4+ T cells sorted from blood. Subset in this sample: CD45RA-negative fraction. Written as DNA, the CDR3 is TGTGCCACCAGCGGCGGTAGCTCTGGGGCCAACGTCCTGACTTTC. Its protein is CATSGGSSGANVLTF.